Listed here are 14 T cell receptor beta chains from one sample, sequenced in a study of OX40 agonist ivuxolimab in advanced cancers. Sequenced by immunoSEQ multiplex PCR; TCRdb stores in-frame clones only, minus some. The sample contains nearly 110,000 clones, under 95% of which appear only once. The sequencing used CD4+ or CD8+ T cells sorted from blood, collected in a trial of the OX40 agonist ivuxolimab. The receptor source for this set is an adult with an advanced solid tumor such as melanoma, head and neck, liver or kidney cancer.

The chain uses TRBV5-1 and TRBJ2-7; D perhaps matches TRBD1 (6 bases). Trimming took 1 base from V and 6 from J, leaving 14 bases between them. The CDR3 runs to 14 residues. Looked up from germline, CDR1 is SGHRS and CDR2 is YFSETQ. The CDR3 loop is CASSLTGTHIEQYF. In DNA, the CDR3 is TGCGCCAGCAGCTTGACAGGGACACACATCGAGCAGTACTTC.

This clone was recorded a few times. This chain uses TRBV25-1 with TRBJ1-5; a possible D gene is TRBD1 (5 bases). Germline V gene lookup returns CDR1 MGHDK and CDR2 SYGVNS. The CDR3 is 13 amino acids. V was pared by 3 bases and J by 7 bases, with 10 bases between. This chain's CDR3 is CASSDQGAQPQHF. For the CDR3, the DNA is TGTGCCAGCAGTGATCAGGGCGCACAGCCCCAGCATTTT.

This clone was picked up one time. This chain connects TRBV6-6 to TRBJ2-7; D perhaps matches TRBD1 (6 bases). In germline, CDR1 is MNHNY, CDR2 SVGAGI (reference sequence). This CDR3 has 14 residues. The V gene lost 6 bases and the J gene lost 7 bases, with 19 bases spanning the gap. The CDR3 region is CASSPSQGSNEQYF. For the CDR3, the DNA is TGTGCCAGCAGCCCATCACAGGGCTCGAATGAGCAGTACTTC.

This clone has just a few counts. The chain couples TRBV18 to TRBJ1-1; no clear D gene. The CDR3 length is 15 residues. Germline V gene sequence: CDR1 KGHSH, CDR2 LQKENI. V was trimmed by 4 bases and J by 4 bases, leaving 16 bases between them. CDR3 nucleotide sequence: TGTGCCAGCTCACTGTCGGACCGACGAGTCACTGAAGCTTTCTTT. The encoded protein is CASSLSDRRVTEAFF. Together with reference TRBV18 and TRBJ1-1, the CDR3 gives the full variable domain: NAGVMQNPRHLVRRRGQEARLRCSPMKGHSHVYWYRQLPEEGLKFMVYLQKENIIDESGMPKERFSAEFPKEGPSILRIQQVVRGDSAAYFCASSLSDRRVTEAFFGQGTRLTVV.

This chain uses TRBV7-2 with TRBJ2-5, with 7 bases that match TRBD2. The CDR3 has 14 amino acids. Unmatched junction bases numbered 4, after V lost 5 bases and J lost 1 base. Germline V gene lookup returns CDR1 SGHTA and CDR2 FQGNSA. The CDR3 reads CASSTLAFQETQYF. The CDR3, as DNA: TGTGCCAGCAGCACACTAGCGTTCCAAGAGACCCAGTACTTC.

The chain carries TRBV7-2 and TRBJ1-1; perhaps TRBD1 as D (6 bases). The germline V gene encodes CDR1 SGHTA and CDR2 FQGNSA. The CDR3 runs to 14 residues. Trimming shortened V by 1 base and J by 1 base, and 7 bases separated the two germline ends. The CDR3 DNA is TGTGCCAGCAGCTTAGTGACAGGGAACACTGAAGCTTTCTTT. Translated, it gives CASSLVTGNTEAFF.

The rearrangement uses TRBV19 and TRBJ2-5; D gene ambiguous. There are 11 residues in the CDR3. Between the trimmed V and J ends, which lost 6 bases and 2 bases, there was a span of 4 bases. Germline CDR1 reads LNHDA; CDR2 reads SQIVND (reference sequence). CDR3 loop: CASSVQETQYF. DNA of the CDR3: TGTGCCAGTAGCGTTCAAGAGACCCAGTACTTC.

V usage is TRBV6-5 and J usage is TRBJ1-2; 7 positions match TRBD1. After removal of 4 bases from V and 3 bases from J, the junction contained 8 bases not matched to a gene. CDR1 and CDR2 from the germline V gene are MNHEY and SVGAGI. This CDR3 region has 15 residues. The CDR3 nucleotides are TGTGCCAGCAGTTCGTTACAGGGGAGCGACTATGGCTACACCTTC. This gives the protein CASSSLQGSDYGYTF.

The CDR3 protein is CASSEAVLIYNEQFF. Written as DNA, the CDR3 is TGTGCCAGCAGTGAAGCGGTCCTAATTTACAATGAGCAGTTCTTC. The chain employs TRBV2 and TRBJ2-1; D is unclear. The CDR3 runs to 15 residues. The V and J ends lost 0 bases and 4 bases respectively, with 10 bases between them. Germline V lookup: CDR1 SNHLY, CDR2 FYNNEI. The whole variable domain, filled in from reference TRBV2 and TRBJ2-1, reads EPEVTQTPSHQVTQMGQEVILRCVPISNHLYFYWYRQILGQKVEFLVSFYNNEISEKSEIFDDQFSVERPDGSNFTLKIRSTKLEDSAMYFCASSEAVLIYNEQFFGPGTRLTVL.

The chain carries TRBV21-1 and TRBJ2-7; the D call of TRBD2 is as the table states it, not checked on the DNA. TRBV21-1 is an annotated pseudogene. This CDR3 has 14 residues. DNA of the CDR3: TGTGCCAGCAGCGAAGGGACTAGCTCGAGGGAGCAGTACTTC. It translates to CASSEGTSSREQYF.

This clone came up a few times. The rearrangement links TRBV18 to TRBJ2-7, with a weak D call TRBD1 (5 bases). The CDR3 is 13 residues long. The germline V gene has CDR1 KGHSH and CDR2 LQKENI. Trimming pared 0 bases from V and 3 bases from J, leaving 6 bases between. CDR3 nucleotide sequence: TGTGCCAGCTCACCACCAGGGGACTACGAGCAGTACTTC. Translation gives CASSPPGDYEQYF.

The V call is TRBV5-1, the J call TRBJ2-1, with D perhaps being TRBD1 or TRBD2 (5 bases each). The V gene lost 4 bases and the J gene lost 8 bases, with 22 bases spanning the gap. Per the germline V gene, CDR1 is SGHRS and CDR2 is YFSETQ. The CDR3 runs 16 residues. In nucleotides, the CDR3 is TGCGCCAGCAGCCCCCGTCCGGGTCCGGGGCCCCATGAGCAGTTCTTC. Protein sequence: CASSPRPGPGPHEQFF.

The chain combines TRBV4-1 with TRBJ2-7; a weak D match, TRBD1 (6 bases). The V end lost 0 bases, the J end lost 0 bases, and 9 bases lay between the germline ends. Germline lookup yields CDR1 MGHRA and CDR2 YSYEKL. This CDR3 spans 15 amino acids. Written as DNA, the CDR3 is TGCGCCAGCAGCCAAGACCCGGACAGCTCCTACGAGCAGTACTTC. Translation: CASSQDPDSSYEQYF.

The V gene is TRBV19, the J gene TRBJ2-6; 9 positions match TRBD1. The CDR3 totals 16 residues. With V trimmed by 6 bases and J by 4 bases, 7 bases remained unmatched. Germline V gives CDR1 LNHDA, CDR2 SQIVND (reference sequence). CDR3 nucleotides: TGTGCCAGTAGAGTTACAGGGGGCGCCGGGGCCAACGTCCTGACTTTC. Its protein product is CASRVTGGAGANVLTF.